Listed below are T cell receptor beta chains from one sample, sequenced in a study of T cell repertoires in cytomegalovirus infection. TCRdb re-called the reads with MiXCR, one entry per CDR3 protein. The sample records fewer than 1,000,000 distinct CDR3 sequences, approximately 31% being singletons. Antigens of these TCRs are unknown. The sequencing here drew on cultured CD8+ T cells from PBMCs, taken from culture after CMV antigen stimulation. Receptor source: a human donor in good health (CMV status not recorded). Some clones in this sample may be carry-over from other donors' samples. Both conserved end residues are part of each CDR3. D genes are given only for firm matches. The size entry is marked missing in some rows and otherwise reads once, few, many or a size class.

cdr3_nt: TGTGCCAGCAGCTTCGGGCAGGCGGGGACCGGGGAGCTGTTTTTT; cdr3_aa: CASSFGQAGTGELFF; d_call: NA; v_call: TRBV7-3; clone_size: many; cdr3_length: 15; j_call: TRBJ2-2
cdr3_nt: TGTGCCAGTAGTCTGTCACAGAGCTCCTACAATGAGCAGTTCTTC; cdr3_aa: CASSLSQSSYNEQFF; d_call: NA; v_call: TRBV19; clone_size: few; cdr3_length: 15; j_call: TRBJ2-1
cdr3_nt: TGTGCCAGCGGCTACTGGACGGAGTCCTACGAGCAGTACTTC; cdr3_aa: CASGYWTESYEQYF; d_call: NA; v_call: TRBV5-6; clone_size: NA; cdr3_length: 14; j_call: TRBJ2-7
cdr3_nt: TGCGCCAGCAGCCAAGGCCCAGGGAGTGACTATGGCTACACCTTC; cdr3_aa: CASSQGPGSDYGYTF; d_call: NA; v_call: TRBV4-1; clone_size: NA; cdr3_length: 15; j_call: TRBJ1-2
cdr3_nt: TGTGCCAGCAGTACAGCTGCAACCTCCTACGAGCAGTACTTC; cdr3_aa: CASSTAATSYEQYF; d_call: NA; v_call: TRBV2; clone_size: few; cdr3_length: 14; j_call: TRBJ2-7
cdr3_nt: TGTGCCAGCTTGCCGGGACCGTCGAGGTCTGGGGCCAACGTCCTGACTTTC; cdr3_aa: CASLPGPSRSGANVLTF; d_call: NA; v_call: TRBV12-3/TRBV12-4; clone_size: few; cdr3_length: 17; j_call: TRBJ2-6
cdr3_nt: TGTGCCAGCTCACGGGAAGGGGGCCTTGGTCAGCCCCAGCATTTT; cdr3_aa: CASSREGGLGQPQHF; d_call: TRBD1; v_call: TRBV18; clone_size: NA; cdr3_length: 15; j_call: TRBJ1-5
cdr3_nt: TGTGCCAGCAAAGGGCCTTCTTATACCTATGGCTACACCTTC; cdr3_aa: CASKGPSYTYGYTF; d_call: NA; v_call: TRBV6-6; clone_size: NA; cdr3_length: 14; j_call: TRBJ1-2
cdr3_nt: TGTGCCAGCAGTGAGTTAGCCAGGGCTAGCAATCAGCCCCAGCATTTT; cdr3_aa: CASSELARASNQPQHF; d_call: NA; v_call: TRBV6-1; clone_size: NA; cdr3_length: 16; j_call: TRBJ1-5
cdr3_nt: TGTGCCAGCAGTGAGGGGGCCTACTCCTATAATTCACCCCTCCACTTT; cdr3_aa: CASSEGAYSYNSPLHF; d_call: NA; v_call: TRBV2; clone_size: NA; cdr3_length: 16; j_call: TRBJ1-6
cdr3_nt: TGTGCCATCACGGACGGGAATAATTCACCCCTCCACTTT; cdr3_aa: CAITDGNNSPLHF; d_call: NA; v_call: TRBV10-3; clone_size: NA; cdr3_length: 13; j_call: TRBJ1-6
cdr3_nt: TGCGCCAGCAGCTACGTGGGGGAAGAGAACACTGAAGCTTTCTTT; cdr3_aa: CASSYVGEENTEAFF; d_call: NA; v_call: TRBV4-1; clone_size: few; cdr3_length: 15; j_call: TRBJ1-1
cdr3_nt: TGTGCCAGCAGCTTACAACCGGCCTATAATTCACCCCTCCACTTT; cdr3_aa: CASSLQPAYNSPLHF; d_call: NA; v_call: TRBV7-3; clone_size: NA; cdr3_length: 15; j_call: TRBJ1-6
cdr3_nt: TGTGCCAGCAGTTCCCCGGGGACCCTTTACAATGAGCAGTTCTTC; cdr3_aa: CASSSPGTLYNEQFF; d_call: NA; v_call: TRBV6-2/TRBV6-3; clone_size: NA; cdr3_length: 15; j_call: TRBJ2-1
cdr3_nt: TGTGCCAGTAGTATAGGTTTGGACAGAGAAGAGACCCAGTACTTC; cdr3_aa: CASSIGLDREETQYF; d_call: NA; v_call: TRBV19; clone_size: NA; cdr3_length: 15; j_call: TRBJ2-5
cdr3_nt: TGTGCCAGCAGCTTATTCGGGGGAACCACAGATACGCAGTATTTT; cdr3_aa: CASSLFGGTTDTQYF; d_call: NA; v_call: TRBV11-1; clone_size: NA; cdr3_length: 15; j_call: TRBJ2-3
cdr3_nt: TGTGCCAGCACCCGGGGCGGGGGGGCCTCACATCACAATGAGCAGTTCTTC; cdr3_aa: CASTRGGGASHHNEQFF; d_call: TRBD2; v_call: TRBV9; clone_size: NA; cdr3_length: 17; j_call: TRBJ2-1
cdr3_nt: TGTGCCAGCAGCCGGCCCATAGCGGGGGCCCTCACAGATTCGCAGTATTTT; cdr3_aa: CASSRPIAGALTDSQYF; d_call: TRBD2; v_call: TRBV7-3; clone_size: NA; cdr3_length: 17; j_call: TRBJ2-3
cdr3_nt: TGTGCCAGCAGTGAGGGGGCCAATGGCTACACCTTC; cdr3_aa: CASSEGANGYTF; d_call: NA; v_call: TRBV25-1; clone_size: NA; cdr3_length: 12; j_call: TRBJ1-2
cdr3_nt: TGTGCCAGTAGTATCTACAGGGGTGATGAAAAACTGTTTTTT; cdr3_aa: CASSIYRGDEKLFF; d_call: TRBD1; v_call: TRBV19; clone_size: few; cdr3_length: 14; j_call: TRBJ1-4
cdr3_nt: TGTGCCAGCAGCTTAAATCGTGACAGGGGTTTCACCGGGGAGCTGTTTTTT; cdr3_aa: CASSLNRDRGFTGELFF; d_call: TRBD1; v_call: TRBV7-3; clone_size: many; cdr3_length: 17; j_call: TRBJ2-2
cdr3_nt: TGTGCCAGCAGTTACTCCCCCGAGGAGGGGGTAGTCTATGGCTACACCTTC; cdr3_aa: CASSYSPEEGVVYGYTF; d_call: NA; v_call: TRBV6-5; clone_size: few; cdr3_length: 17; j_call: TRBJ1-2
cdr3_nt: TGTGCCAGCAGTTGGACAGGGGGCGACACCGGGGAGCTGTTTTTT; cdr3_aa: CASSWTGGDTGELFF; d_call: TRBD1; v_call: TRBV7-6; clone_size: few; cdr3_length: 15; j_call: TRBJ2-2
cdr3_nt: TGTGCCAGCAGTCAAGGGATACCTAGTACGGATGGCTACACCTTC; cdr3_aa: CASSQGIPSTDGYTF; d_call: NA; v_call: TRBV12-3/TRBV12-4; clone_size: NA; cdr3_length: 15; j_call: TRBJ1-2
cdr3_nt: TGTGCCAGCAGCTTCGGGGGCGGCTACAATGAGCAGTTCTTC; cdr3_aa: CASSFGGGYNEQFF; d_call: NA; v_call: TRBV12-3/TRBV12-4; clone_size: many; cdr3_length: 14; j_call: TRBJ2-1
cdr3_nt: TGTGCCAACAGTTTAAGAGGGACAGGGAGGTATGAGCAGTTCTTC; cdr3_aa: CANSLRGTGRYEQFF; d_call: TRBD1; v_call: TRBV12-3/TRBV12-4; clone_size: NA; cdr3_length: 15; j_call: TRBJ2-1
cdr3_nt: TGTGCCAGCAGTTTATCCCCCCCGCAGGGAGGTAATGGGGAGCCCCAGCATTTT; cdr3_aa: CASSLSPPQGGNGEPQHF; d_call: NA; v_call: TRBV27; clone_size: few; cdr3_length: 18; j_call: TRBJ1-5
cdr3_nt: TGTGCCAGCAGCCAAGGGGGCTGGTTGGCTTTCTTT; cdr3_aa: CASSQGGWLAFF; d_call: NA; v_call: TRBV14; clone_size: NA; cdr3_length: 12; j_call: TRBJ1-1
cdr3_nt: TGTGCCAGCAGTGATCCCCGGGGACAGCAGCCCTATGGCTACACCTTC; cdr3_aa: CASSDPRGQQPYGYTF; d_call: TRBD1; v_call: TRBV2; clone_size: NA; cdr3_length: 16; j_call: TRBJ1-2
cdr3_nt: TGCAGTGCTAAACTAGCGGGGGTTCGTGAGACCCAGTACTTC; cdr3_aa: CSAKLAGVRETQYF; d_call: TRBD2; v_call: TRBV20-1; clone_size: few; cdr3_length: 14; j_call: TRBJ2-5
cdr3_nt: TGTGCCAGCAGTTTAGCGACAGGTTACGAGGTTGAAAAACTGTTTTTT; cdr3_aa: CASSLATGYEVEKLFF; d_call: NA; v_call: TRBV12-3/TRBV12-4; clone_size: many; cdr3_length: 16; j_call: TRBJ1-4
cdr3_nt: TGTGCCAGCAGTTTTTGGGCCGGGAGCACCGGGGAGCTGTTTTTT; cdr3_aa: CASSFWAGSTGELFF; d_call: NA; v_call: TRBV12-3/TRBV12-4; clone_size: NA; cdr3_length: 15; j_call: TRBJ2-2
cdr3_nt: TGTGCCACCGGACAGGGGGCGCGCTACGAGCAGTACTTC; cdr3_aa: CATGQGARYEQYF; d_call: TRBD1; v_call: TRBV7-1; clone_size: NA; cdr3_length: 13; j_call: TRBJ2-7
cdr3_nt: TGTGCCAGTAGGACGGTTCTCGGGGGGCCGGACAATGAGCAGTTCTTC; cdr3_aa: CASRTVLGGPDNEQFF; d_call: NA; v_call: TRBV19; clone_size: NA; cdr3_length: 16; j_call: TRBJ2-1
cdr3_nt: TGTGCCAGCACCCCTCGGGGGGGCCGTGGCTATGGCTACACCTTC; cdr3_aa: CASTPRGGRGYGYTF; d_call: NA; v_call: TRBV6-2/TRBV6-3; clone_size: NA; cdr3_length: 15; j_call: TRBJ1-2
cdr3_nt: TGTGCCAGCAAAATCAGGGGGGATACGCAGTATTTT; cdr3_aa: CASKIRGDTQYF; d_call: TRBD1; v_call: TRBV12-3/TRBV12-4; clone_size: few; cdr3_length: 12; j_call: TRBJ2-3
cdr3_nt: TGTGCCAGCAGTTCAAGGACAGGGTGGACTGAAGCTTTCTTT; cdr3_aa: CASSSRTGWTEAFF; d_call: TRBD1; v_call: TRBV12-3/TRBV12-4; clone_size: NA; cdr3_length: 14; j_call: TRBJ1-1
cdr3_nt: TGTGCCAGCAGCCAACAGGAACCCGGAGGGGGCACAGATACGCAGTATTTT; cdr3_aa: CASSQQEPGGGTDTQYF; d_call: NA; v_call: TRBV6-5; clone_size: NA; cdr3_length: 17; j_call: TRBJ2-3
cdr3_nt: TGTGCCAGCAGCGGGCCCTCCTACGAGCAGTACTTC; cdr3_aa: CASSGPSYEQYF; d_call: NA; v_call: TRBV7-2; clone_size: many; cdr3_length: 12; j_call: TRBJ2-7
cdr3_nt: TGTGCCAGCAGCTTAGGAGCATCCGGCTACGAGCAGTACTTC; cdr3_aa: CASSLGASGYEQYF; d_call: NA; v_call: TRBV7-8; clone_size: many; cdr3_length: 14; j_call: TRBJ2-7
cdr3_nt: TGCAGTGCTAGGACTAGCGGGGGGGTTCGGGAGACCCAGTACTTC; cdr3_aa: CSARTSGGVRETQYF; d_call: TRBD2; v_call: TRBV20-1; clone_size: NA; cdr3_length: 15; j_call: TRBJ2-5
cdr3_nt: TGTGCCAGCAGCGTTCAGGGCGCGAACACCGGGGAGCTGTTTTTT; cdr3_aa: CASSVQGANTGELFF; d_call: NA; v_call: TRBV9; clone_size: NA; cdr3_length: 15; j_call: TRBJ2-2
cdr3_nt: TGCGCCAGCAGCTTGGTGGGACACCCCCCCGGTGGCTACACCTTC; cdr3_aa: CASSLVGHPPGGYTF; d_call: NA; v_call: TRBV5-1; clone_size: few; cdr3_length: 15; j_call: TRBJ1-2
cdr3_nt: TGTGCCAGCTCCCGAGGCAGGGGGCGCCGGGAGACCCAGTACTTC; cdr3_aa: CASSRGRGRRETQYF; d_call: TRBD1; v_call: TRBV28; clone_size: few; cdr3_length: 15; j_call: TRBJ2-5
cdr3_nt: TGTGCCAGCAGCTCCGGGACAGCTCCCTACGAGCAGTACTTC; cdr3_aa: CASSSGTAPYEQYF; d_call: TRBD1; v_call: TRBV11-2; clone_size: NA; cdr3_length: 14; j_call: TRBJ2-7